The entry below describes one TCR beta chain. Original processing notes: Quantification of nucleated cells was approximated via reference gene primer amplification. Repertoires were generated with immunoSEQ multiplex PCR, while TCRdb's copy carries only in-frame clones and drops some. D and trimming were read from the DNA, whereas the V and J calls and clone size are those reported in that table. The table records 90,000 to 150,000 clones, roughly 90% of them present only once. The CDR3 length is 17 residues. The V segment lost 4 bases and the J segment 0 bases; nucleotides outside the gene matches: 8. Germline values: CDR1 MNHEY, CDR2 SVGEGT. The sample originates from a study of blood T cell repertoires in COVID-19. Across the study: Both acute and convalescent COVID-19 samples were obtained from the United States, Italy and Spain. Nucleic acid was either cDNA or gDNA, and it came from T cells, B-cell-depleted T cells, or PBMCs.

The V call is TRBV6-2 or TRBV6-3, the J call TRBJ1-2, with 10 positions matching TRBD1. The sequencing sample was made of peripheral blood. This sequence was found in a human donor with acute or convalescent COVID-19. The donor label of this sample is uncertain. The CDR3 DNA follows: TGTGCCAGCAGTTGGCGGGACAGGGGTGCCTCTAACTATGGCTACACCTTC. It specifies CASSWRDRGASNYGYTF.